This TCR beta chain was sequenced during a study of CD8 T cells in Susac syndrome (dated by TCRdb to the late 2010s). About the full investigation: Whether CD8+ T cell activation and differentiation in Susac syndrome was antigen driven was tested using repertoire sequencing. The clonality of the CD8+ T cell repertoire was compared across approximately 11 healthy donors, around 14 Susac syndrome patients and about 16 multiple sclerosis patients. Beyond this particular receptor, the publication reports: The number of individuals in the TCR sequencing and HLA analysis was recognized as being relatively small.

RNA was extracted using the RNeasy kit, and about 0.45 to 1 microgram was reverse transcribed with random hexamers. TCR beta CDR3 regions were amplified with the immunoSEQ multiplex PCR assay covering 54 Vbeta and 13 Jbeta segments. PCR amplification bias was corrected by using a synthetic template baseline for primer optimization and computational correction. The authors processed their data as follows. Reads were assigned to V, D and J genes according to IMGT and analyzed in immunoSEQ Analyzer, with only productive sequences retained. Clonality was calculated as one minus the Shannon entropy normalized by log2 of the number of productive unique sequences. Public and private clones were assessed among the 100 most prevalent clones of each patient and control. Clones were defined as Susac-specific if absent from the healthy and MS cohorts, from 1052 published viral clones and from other ImmuneACCESS disease sequences. TCRdb reworked the public reads: Q25 trimming with fastp, MiXCR clone assembly, productive beta chains retained. Rows matching on CDR3 protein sequence are summarized as one entry with the most common DNA and genes. The V and J calls were determined by TCRdb, not by the authors. This sample has fewer than 150,000 distinct CDR3 sequences in its table, and roughly 89% of those were observed once. The ten largest make up around 0.22% of the sample.

Peripheral blood CD8+ and CD4+ T cells from healthy donors, Susac syndrome patients and multiple sclerosis patients were profiled by high-throughput TCR beta sequencing. The multiple sclerosis controls were treatment-naive patients who had stable or active relapsing-remitting disease and met the revised McDonald criteria. CD8+ TEMRA cells were enriched by FACS, while bulk CD8+ and CD4+ T cells were purified by magnetic negative isolation. Blood was collected in EDTA tubes and processed within 24 hours, with PBMCs isolated through density gradient centrifugation. PBMCs destined for TCR sequencing were cryopreserved in liquid nitrogen and later thawed in a 37 °C water bath. The sorted or isolated CD4+, CD8+ and CD8+ TEMRA cells reached a purity of at least 90%. A word on this clonotype: The antigen it binds to is not known. No base qualities exist here, and no much larger clone lies one base off it.

The germline V gene (reference sequence) provides CDR1 SEHNR and CDR2 FQNEAQ. There are 14 amino acids in the CDR3, from cysteine to phenylalanine inclusive. CDR3 DNA is the only sequence kept; it has 42 bases, read in frame from the first base. Cut back by 8 bases and 2 bases, the V and J ends lie 12 bases apart. This receptor chain uses TRBV7-9 and TRBJ2-2; no D gene call is confident. The material sequenced was CD8+ T cells from PBMCs. This TCR was sampled from a human donor with multiple sclerosis. The CDR3 protein is CASGGFRNTGELFF. The sequenced DNA is TGTGCCAGCGGTGGGTTTCGTAACACCGGGGAGCTGTTTTTT.